Shown below are 2 T cell receptor beta chains from a single sample sequenced in a study of T-cell memory formation after mild COVID-19 (TCRdb year 2021). Library preparation was by 5' RACE. Reads for this sample came from an Illumina NovaSeq 6000. TCRdb cleaned the public reads at Q25 with fastp, built clones with MiXCR and kept in-frame beta chains. Each CDR3 protein gets just one entry, which takes the most common genes and DNA from the rows behind it. The sample yields 150,000 to 200,000 distinct CDR3 sequences; over 20% were counted once. More than 20% of the sample comes from the top ten. The material sequenced was PBMCs or a T cell subset sorted from them (not recorded which). These receptors originate from an adult woman who had mild COVID-19 (a few samples of this study predate the infection). The sample titles of this study are shuffled in the database, so cell type and time point are left out; the donor was told from shared clones.

V gene TRBV4-2 combines with J gene TRBJ2-5; 7 bases are a match to TRBD2. The CDR3 has 19 amino acids. The V gene end was trimmed by 0 bases and the J gene end by 4 bases; junction bases not matched to a gene: 17. From germline, CDR1 is LGHNA and CDR2 YNFKEQ. The DNA of the CDR3 is TGTGCCAGCAGCCAAGAACCCGCATCGGCGCGGGAGTTAGGAGAGACCCAGTACTTC. It yields the protein CASSQEPASARELGETQYF.

The V call is TRBV28, the J call TRBJ1-1, with a possible D match to TRBD1 (5 bases). Germline V gene data show CDR1 as MDHEN and CDR2 as SYDVKM. The CDR3 contains 14 residues. Trimming took 5 bases from V and 4 from J, leaving 14 bases between them. The CDR3 reads CASSLWGVGTEAFF. The DNA of the CDR3 is TGTGCCAGCAGTCTGTGGGGGGTGGGCACTGAAGCTTTCTTT. Together with reference TRBV28 and TRBJ1-1, the CDR3 gives the full variable domain: DVKVTQSSRYLVKRTGEKVFLECVQDMDHENMFWYRQDPGLGLRLIYFSYDVKMKEKGDIPEGYSVSREKKERFSLILESASTNQTSMYLCASSLWGVGTEAFFGQGTRLTVV.